This T cell receptor beta chain emerged from a study of shared clonotypes between healthy human individuals. The CDR3 extends over 13 amino acids. Per germline, CDR1 MNHEY and CDR2 SVGAGI. The V and J ends lost 6 bases and 8 bases, in that order; junction bases with no gene match: 7. The authors ran the assay at deep level. Unsorted PBMC samples were amplified in replicate PCRs containing 250 to 350 ng DNA, some 33,000 T cell genomes. Clones were read by immunoSEQ multiplex PCR, and TCRdb kept only the in-frame ones, dropping some. The table shows roughly 490,000 clones, with approximately 80% occurring only once.

The receptor was derived from a woman in her 40s in good health. Some clones in this sample may be carry-over from other donors' samples. Sequenced sample: PBMCs. J is TRBJ1-2 and V is TRBV6-5; 9 nucleotides line up with TRBD1. The CDR3 loop is CASRGTGFQGYTF. The CDR3 DNA reads as TGTGCCAGCAGGGGGACAGGGTTTCAAGGCTACACCTTC.